A selection of T cell receptor beta chains follows, all from one sample in a study of T cells in Graves' hyperthyroidism and ophthalmopathy. TCRdb fed the multiplex PCR reads into MiXCR, producing one record per CDR3 protein. The data contain over 500,000 distinct CDR3 sequences, roughly 45% of them singletons. The sequenced sample was peripheral blood or thyroid tissue (not recorded which). These receptors were taken from an adult woman with Graves' disease, either hyperthyroidism or ophthalmopathy (not recorded which). The CDR3 runs from the conserved cysteine through the conserved F or W. A D gene is named only where the DNA matches it firmly. Expanded clones are given a class, and other clones once, few, many or no size at all.

V gene,J gene,clone size,D gene,CDR3 protein,CDR3 DNA
TRBV27,TRBJ1-1,-,TRBD1,CASSSQGQGKTEAFF,TGTGCCAGCAGTAGCCAGGGACAGGGTAAAACTGAAGCTTTCTTT
TRBV10-3,TRBJ2-3,many,-,CAISEQVASDTQYF,TGTGCCATCAGTGAGCAGGTCGCTTCGGATACGCAGTATTTT
TRBV7-6,TRBJ1-1,-,-,CASPPNTEAFF,TGTGCCAGCCCCCCGAACACTGAAGCTTTCTTT
TRBV7-6,TRBJ1-2,many,TRBD1,CASSAGQNYGYTF,TGTGCCAGCAGCGCGGGACAGAACTATGGCTACACCTTC
TRBV7-9,TRBJ1-2,-,-,CASSLGQGYTF,TGTGCCAGCAGCTTGGGCCAAGGCTACACCTTC
TRBV24-1,TRBJ1-6,-,-,CATSDSWNSPLHF,TGTGCCACCAGTGATTCTTGGAATTCACCCCTCCACTTT
TRBV14,TRBJ2-7,many,TRBD1,CASSQTDRADPYEQYF,TGTGCCAGCAGCCAAACGGACAGGGCAGATCCCTACGAGCAGTACTTC
TRBV7-8,TRBJ2-5,-,-,CASTMTRSADGTQYF,TGTGCCAGCACGATGACTAGATCGGCTGACGGGACCCAGTACTTC
TRBV7-3,TRBJ2-5,-,-,CASSQQGPQETQYF,TGTGCCAGCTCACAACAGGGACCCCAAGAGACCCAGTACTTC
TRBV7-2,TRBJ1-1,many,-,CASSLAFGAFEAFF,TGTGCCAGCAGCTTAGCGTTCGGGGCCTTTGAAGCTTTCTTT
TRBV5-1,TRBJ1-1,many,-,CASGLDSRDTEAFF,TGCGCCAGCGGCTTGGACTCCAGGGATACTGAAGCTTTCTTT
TRBV6-5,TRBJ1-5,many,-,CASSYVRVQPQHF,TGTGCCAGCAGTTATGTTCGCGTGCAGCCCCAGCATTTT
TRBV5-4,TRBJ2-5,few,TRBD1,CASRTVTGGGETQYF,TGTGCCAGCAGGACAGTTACAGGGGGCGGGGAGACCCAGTACTTC
TRBV10-3,TRBJ2-1,few,TRBD1,CANAAQGSEEQFF,TGTGCCAACGCCGCACAGGGGTCCGAGGAGCAGTTCTTC
TRBV13,TRBJ2-7,many,TRBD1,CASSLGQGFYEQYF,TGTGCCAGCAGCTTAGGACAGGGGTTCTACGAGCAGTACTTC
TRBV14,TRBJ1-2,once,-,CASSQVPGYSGNTF,TGTGCCAGCAGCCAAGTCCCGGGTTACTCTGGAAACACCTTC
TRBV6-6,TRBJ2-7,-,TRBD2,CASSYRLPTSGRVDEQYF,TGTGCCAGCAGTTACCGTCTTCCGACTAGCGGGAGGGTAGACGAGCAGTACTTC
TRBV4-1,TRBJ1-3,-,-,CASSQETGGSGNTIYF,TGCGCCAGCAGCCAAGAAACGGGAGGCTCTGGAAACACCATATATTTT
TRBV12-3/TRBV12-4,TRBJ1-5,-,-,CASSLAVQQPQHF,TGTGCCAGCAGTTTAGCAGTCCAACAGCCCCAGCATTTT
TRBV29-1,TRBJ2-5,few,-,CSVAGGATETQYF,TGCAGCGTTGCCGGAGGGGCGACGGAGACCCAGTACTTC
TRBV24-1,TRBJ1-2,-,-,CATSDPTGNYGYTF,TGTGCCACCAGTGATCCGACGGGTAACTATGGCTACACCTTC
TRBV10-3,TRBJ1-1,medium-sized,-,CAISGKNTEAFF,TGTGCCATCAGTGGTAAAAACACTGAAGCTTTCTTT
TRBV12-3/TRBV12-4,TRBJ2-7,-,-,CASSYRQGTYEQYF,TGTGCCAGCAGTTACCGGCAGGGTACCTACGAGCAGTACTTC
TRBV6-4,TRBJ1-1,many,-,CASSGTPGTEAFF,TGTGCCAGCAGTGGTACCCCGGGGACTGAAGCTTTCTTT
TRBV12-3/TRBV12-4,TRBJ2-5,many,TRBD1,CASSWGQGPQETQYF,TGTGCCAGCAGTTGGGGACAGGGGCCTCAAGAGACCCAGTACTTC
TRBV5-1,TRBJ2-2,many,-,CASSYRTDTGELFF,TGCGCCAGCAGCTACCGGACAGACACCGGGGAGCTGTTTTTT
TRBV29-1,TRBJ2-5,few,-,CSVGVGLAKTQYF,TGCAGCGTTGGGGTAGGGCTGGCGAAGACCCAGTACTTC
TRBV7-9,TRBJ1-1,-,TRBD1,CASSLVGFGGGPTEAFF,TGTGCCAGCAGCTTAGTCGGGTTTGGAGGGGGCCCCACTGAAGCTTTCTTT
TRBV7-2,TRBJ2-7,-,-,CASSLAHRVDEQYF,TGTGCCAGCAGCTTAGCCCACAGGGTAGACGAGCAGTACTTC
TRBV20-1,TRBJ1-4,many,-,CSAGQGFGEKLFF,TGCAGTGCTGGGCAAGGGTTTGGGGAAAAACTGTTTTTT
TRBV2,TRBJ2-7,-,-,CASSDYRVASFFYEQYF,TGTGCCAGCAGTGACTACAGGGTGGCGTCTTTCTTCTACGAGCAGTACTTC
TRBV7-2,TRBJ2-6,-,TRBD2,CASSSPGTSASGANVLTF,TGTGCCAGCAGTTCCCCCGGGACTAGCGCATCTGGGGCCAACGTCCTGACTTTC
TRBV20-1,TRBJ1-1,many,-,CSARSGVNTEAFF,TGCAGTGCTAGATCGGGGGTCAACACTGAAGCTTTCTTT
TRBV7-9,TRBJ1-2,-,-,CASSNTGTGYTF,TGTGCCAGCAGTAATACCGGGACAGGCTACACCTTC
TRBV10-2,TRBJ1-2,-,-,CASAPGDDGYTF,TGCGCCAGCGCACCCGGGGACGATGGCTACACCTTC
TRBV5-1,TRBJ1-1,-,TRBD1,CASSRDRGRTEAFF,TGCGCCAGCAGCAGGGACAGGGGCAGGACTGAAGCTTTCTTT
TRBV7-2,TRBJ1-6,-,-,CASSSGLQGNSPLHF,TGTGCCAGCAGCTCGGGGCTCCAAGGAAATTCACCCCTCCACTTT
TRBV11-3,TRBJ2-2,-,-,CASSPTRSNTGELFF,TGTGCCAGCAGCCCCACTAGGTCGAACACCGGGGAGCTGTTTTTT
TRBV5-1,TRBJ2-2,many,TRBD2,CASRRDYDSGELFF,TGCGCCAGCAGGCGGGACTACGATTCCGGGGAGCTGTTTTTT
TRBV2,TRBJ2-7,many,TRBD1,CASSGTGTYEQYF,TGTGCCAGCAGCGGGACAGGGACCTACGAGCAGTACTTC
TRBV20-1,TRBJ2-7,many,-,CSASMGSRTYEQYF,TGCAGTGCTAGTATGGGGAGTCGGACCTACGAGCAGTACTTC
TRBV15,TRBJ1-5,-,-,CATSRDLAGGQPQHF,TGTGCCACCAGCAGGGACTTAGCGGGAGGGCAGCCTCAGCATTTT
TRBV11-2,TRBJ2-7,-,-,CASSLTGVYEQYF,TGTGCCAGCAGCTTAACGGGAGTCTACGAGCAGTACTTC
TRBV20-1,TRBJ1-1,-,TRBD1,CSAGGGTGGIQF,TGCAGTGCTGGGGGCGGGACAGGGGGAATTCAATTC
TRBV7-2,TRBJ2-7,-,TRBD2,CASSPASGYEQYF,TGTGCCAGCAGCCCGGCTAGCGGATACGAGCAGTACTTC
TRBV5-1,TRBJ2-1,-,-,CASSLASGTYNEQFF,TGCGCCAGCAGCTTGGCCAGCGGTACCTACAATGAGCAGTTCTTC
TRBV11-1,TRBJ2-5,-,TRBD2,CASSAAGARETQYF,TGTGCCAGCAGCGCAGCGGGAGCGCGAGAGACCCAGTACTTC
TRBV9,TRBJ1-1,many,-,CASSAAENTEAFF,TGTGCCAGCAGCGCAGCAGAGAACACTGAAGCTTTCTTT